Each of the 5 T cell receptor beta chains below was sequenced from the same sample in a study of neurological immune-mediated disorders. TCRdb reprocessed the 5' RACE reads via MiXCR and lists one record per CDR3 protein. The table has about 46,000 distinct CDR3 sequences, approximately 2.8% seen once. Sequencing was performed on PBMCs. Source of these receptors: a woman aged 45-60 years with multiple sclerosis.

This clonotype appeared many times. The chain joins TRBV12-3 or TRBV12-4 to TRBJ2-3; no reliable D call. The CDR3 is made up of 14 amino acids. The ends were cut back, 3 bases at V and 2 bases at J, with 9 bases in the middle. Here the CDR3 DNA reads TGTGCCAGCAGTTTTGGTACAAACACAGATACGCAGTATTTT. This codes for CASSFGTNTDTQYF.

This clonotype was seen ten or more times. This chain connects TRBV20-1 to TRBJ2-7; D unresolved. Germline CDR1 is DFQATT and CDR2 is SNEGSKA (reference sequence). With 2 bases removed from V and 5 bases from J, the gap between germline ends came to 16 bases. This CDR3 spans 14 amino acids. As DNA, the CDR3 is TGCAGTGCTAGATCTAGACTGGGATCCGACGAGCAGTACTTC. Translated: CSARSRLGSDEQYF.

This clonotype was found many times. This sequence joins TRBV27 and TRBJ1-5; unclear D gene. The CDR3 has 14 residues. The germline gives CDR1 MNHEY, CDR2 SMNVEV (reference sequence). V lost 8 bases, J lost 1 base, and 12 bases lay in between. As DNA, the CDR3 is TGTGCCAGCGGCCCCCAGATCAGCAATCAGCCCCAGCATTTT. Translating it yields CASGPQISNQPQHF.

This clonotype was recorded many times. CDR3 loop: CASSLAPISGANVLTF. The CDR3 nucleotides are TGCGCCAGCAGCTTGGCTCCCATCTCTGGGGCCAACGTCCTGACTTTC. V gene TRBV5-1 combines with J gene TRBJ2-6; no clear D gene. V lost 0 bases and J 0 bases, leaving 7 bases between the germline ends. There are 16 residues in the CDR3. Germline-derived CDR1 and CDR2 are SGHRS and YFSETQ.

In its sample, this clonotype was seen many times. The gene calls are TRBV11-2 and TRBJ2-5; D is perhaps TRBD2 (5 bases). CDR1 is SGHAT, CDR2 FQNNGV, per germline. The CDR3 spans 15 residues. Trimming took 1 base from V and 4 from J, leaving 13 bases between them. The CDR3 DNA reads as TGTGCCAGCAGCTTAGGACGGAGGCAAGGAGAGACCCAGTACTTC. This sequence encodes CASSLGRRQGETQYF.